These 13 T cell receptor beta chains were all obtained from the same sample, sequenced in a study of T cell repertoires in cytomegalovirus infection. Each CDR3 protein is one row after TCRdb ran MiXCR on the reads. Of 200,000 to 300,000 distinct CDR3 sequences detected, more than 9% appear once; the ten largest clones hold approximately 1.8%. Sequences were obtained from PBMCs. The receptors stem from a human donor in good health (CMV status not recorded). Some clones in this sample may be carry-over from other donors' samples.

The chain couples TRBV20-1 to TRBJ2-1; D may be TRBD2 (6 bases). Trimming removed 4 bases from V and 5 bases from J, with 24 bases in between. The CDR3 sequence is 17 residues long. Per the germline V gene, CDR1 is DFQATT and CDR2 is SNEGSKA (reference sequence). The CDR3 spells CSAKILAPGRRDNEQFF. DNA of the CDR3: TGCAGTGCTAAGATCCTAGCGCCTGGACGGAGGGACAATGAGCAGTTCTTC.

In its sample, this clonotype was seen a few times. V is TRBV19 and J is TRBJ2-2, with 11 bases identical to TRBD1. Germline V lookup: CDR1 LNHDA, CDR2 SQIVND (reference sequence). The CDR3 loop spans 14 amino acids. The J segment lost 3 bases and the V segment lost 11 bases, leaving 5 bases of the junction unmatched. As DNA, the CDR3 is TGTGCCTGCAGGACAGGGGGCTACACCGGGGAGCTGTTTTTT. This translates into CACRTGGYTGELFF.

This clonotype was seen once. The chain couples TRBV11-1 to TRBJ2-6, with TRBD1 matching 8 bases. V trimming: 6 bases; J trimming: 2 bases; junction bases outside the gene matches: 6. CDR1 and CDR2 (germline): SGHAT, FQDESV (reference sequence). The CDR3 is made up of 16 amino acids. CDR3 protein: CASRRTGIAGANVLTF. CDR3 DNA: TGTGCCAGCAGGAGGACAGGGATAGCTGGGGCCAACGTCCTGACTTTC.

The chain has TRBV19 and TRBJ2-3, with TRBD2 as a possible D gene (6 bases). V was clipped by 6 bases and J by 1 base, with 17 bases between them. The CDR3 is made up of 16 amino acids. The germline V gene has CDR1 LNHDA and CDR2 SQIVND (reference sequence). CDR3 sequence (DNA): TGTGCCAGTAGACTCAACTCGGGACTTCGCACAGATACGCAGTATTTT. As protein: CASRLNSGLRTDTQYF.

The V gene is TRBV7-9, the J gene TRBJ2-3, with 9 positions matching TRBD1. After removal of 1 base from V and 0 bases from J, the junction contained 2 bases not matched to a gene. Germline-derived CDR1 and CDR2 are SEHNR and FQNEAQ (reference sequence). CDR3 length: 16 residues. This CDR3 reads CASSLGGQGSTDTQYF. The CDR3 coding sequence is TGTGCCAGCAGCTTAGGGGGACAGGGAAGCACAGATACGCAGTATTTT.

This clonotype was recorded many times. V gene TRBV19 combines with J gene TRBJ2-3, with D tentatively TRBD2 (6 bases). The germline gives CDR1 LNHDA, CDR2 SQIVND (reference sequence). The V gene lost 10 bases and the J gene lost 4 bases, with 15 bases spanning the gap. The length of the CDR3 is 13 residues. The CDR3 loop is CATKPRGSDTQYF. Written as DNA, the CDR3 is TGTGCCACCAAACCCCGGGGGTCAGATACGCAGTATTTT. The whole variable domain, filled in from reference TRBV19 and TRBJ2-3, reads DGGITQSPKYLFRKEGQNVTLSCEQNLNHDAMYWYRQDPGQGLRLIYYSQIVNDFQKGDIAEGYSVSREKKESFPLTVTSAQKNPTAFYLCATKPRGSDTQYFGPGTRLTVL.

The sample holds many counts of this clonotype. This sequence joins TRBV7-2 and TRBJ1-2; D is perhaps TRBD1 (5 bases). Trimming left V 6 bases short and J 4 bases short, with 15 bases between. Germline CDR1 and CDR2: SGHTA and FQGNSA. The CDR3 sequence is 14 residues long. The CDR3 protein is CASRFQGAGYGYTF. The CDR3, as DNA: TGTGCCAGCAGATTCCAGGGTGCTGGCTATGGCTACACCTTC. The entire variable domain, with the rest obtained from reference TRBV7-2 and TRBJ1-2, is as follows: GAGVSQSPSNKVTEKGKDVELRCDPISGHTALYWYRQSLGQGLEFLIYFQGNSAPDKSGLPSDRFSAERTGGSVSTLTIQRTQQEDSAVYLCASRFQGAGYGYTFGSGTRLTVV.

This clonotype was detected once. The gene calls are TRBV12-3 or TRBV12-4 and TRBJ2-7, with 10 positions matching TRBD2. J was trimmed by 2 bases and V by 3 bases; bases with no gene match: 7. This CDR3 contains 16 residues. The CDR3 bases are TGTGCCAGCAGTTTGTCGCCAGCGGGAGGGCCCTACGAGCAGTACTTC. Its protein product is CASSLSPAGGPYEQYF.

The CDR3 DNA is TGCAGTGCTTCCCGTGGGGACCTCTACGAGCAGTACTTC. Translating gives CSASRGDLYEQYF. The J gene is TRBJ2-7, the V gene TRBV20-1, with D perhaps given as TRBD1 or TRBD2 (5 bases each). Trimming removed 5 bases from V and 3 bases from J, with 14 bases in between. From germline, CDR1 is DFQATT and CDR2 SNEGSKA (reference sequence). This CDR3 spans 13 amino acids.

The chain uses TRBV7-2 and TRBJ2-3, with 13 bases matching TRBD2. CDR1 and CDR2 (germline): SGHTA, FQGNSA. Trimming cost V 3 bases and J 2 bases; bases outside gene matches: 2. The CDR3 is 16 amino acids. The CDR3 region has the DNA TGTGCCAGCAGCTTTACTAGCGGGGGGGTCACAGATACGCAGTATTTT. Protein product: CASSFTSGGVTDTQYF.

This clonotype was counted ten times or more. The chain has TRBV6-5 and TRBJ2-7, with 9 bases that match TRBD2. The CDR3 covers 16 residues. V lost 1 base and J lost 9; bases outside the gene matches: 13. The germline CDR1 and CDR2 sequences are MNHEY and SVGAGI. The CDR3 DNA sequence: TGTGCCAGCAGTTACTTAGCGGGGGAGCCCCGTTCTACGCAGTACTTC. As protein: CASSYLAGEPRSTQYF.

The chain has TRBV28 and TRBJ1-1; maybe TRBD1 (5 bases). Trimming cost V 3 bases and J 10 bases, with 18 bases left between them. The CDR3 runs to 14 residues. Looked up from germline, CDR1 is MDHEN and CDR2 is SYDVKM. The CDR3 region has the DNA TGTGCCAGCAGTTTGTCAGGGTCCCTAACCGGAGCTTTCTTT. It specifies CASSLSGSLTGAFF.

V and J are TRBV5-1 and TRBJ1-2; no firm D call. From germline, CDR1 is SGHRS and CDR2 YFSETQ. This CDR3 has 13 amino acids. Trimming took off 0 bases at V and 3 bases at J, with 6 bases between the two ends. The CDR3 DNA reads TGCGCCAGCAGCTTGGAACATGACTATGGCTACACCTTC. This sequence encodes CASSLEHDYGYTF. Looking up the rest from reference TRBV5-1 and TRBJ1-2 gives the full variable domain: KAGVTQTPRYLIKTRGQQVTLSCSPISGHRSVSWYQQTPGQGLQFLFEYFSETQRNKGNFPGRFSGRQFSNSRSEMNVSTLELGDSALYLCASSLEHDYGYTFGSGTRLTVV.